The 20 T cell receptor beta chains below were found in one sample sequenced in a study of blood T cell repertoires in COVID-19 (dated by TCRdb to 2020 to 2022). The receptor library was made with the immunoSEQ multiplex PCR assay. The immuneACCESS repertoire file appears here via TCRdb, limited to in-frame rearrangements. These files lack a portion of the clones; in checked studies, under half of the deficit traces to unresolved V genes, and the cause of the others is not known. This sample holds over 120,000 clones; over 60% were observed only once. The ten largest account for around 2.9% of the sample. The sequencing sample was made of PBMCs or T cells enriched from blood (not recorded which). All receptors come from a woman in her fifties or sixties who had recovered from COVID-19.

V usage is TRBV7-3 and J usage is TRBJ2-3; 8 nucleotides line up with TRBD2. Germline V gene sequence: CDR1 SGHTA, CDR2 FQGTGA. Losses at the gene ends were 5 bases for V and 3 bases for J; bases not matched to a gene: 13. The CDR3 runs to 17 residues. CDR3 in DNA: TGTGCCAGCAGCAAAAATCCGAGCGGGAGAGGGACAGATACGCAGTATTTT. Translation: CASSKNPSGRGTDTQYF.

The V and J genes are TRBV28 and TRBJ1-1; 7 bases are shared with TRBD1. Unmatched junction bases numbered 7, after V lost 5 bases and J lost 7 bases. The CDR3 has 13 amino acids. Germline loops: CDR1 MDHEN, CDR2 SYDVKM. The CDR3 DNA is TGTGCCAGCAGTCTCCTCGGACAGGATGAAGCTTTCTTT. Protein sequence: CASSLLGQDEAFF.

The gene calls are TRBV7-9 and TRBJ2-2; D unresolved. Germline CDR1 reads SEHNR; CDR2 reads FQNEAQ (reference sequence). V lost 1 base and J 2 bases, leaving 8 bases between the germline ends. The CDR3 covers 15 residues. Here the CDR3 DNA reads TGTGCCAGCAGCTTAGTCGCTATCAACACCGGGGAGCTGTTTTTT. It encodes CASSLVAINTGELFF.

V usage is TRBV5-3 and J usage is TRBJ2-7, with D perhaps matching TRBD1 (5 bases). TRBV5-3 is noted as an ORF with a role that remains uncertain. V was trimmed by 2 bases and J by 3 bases, leaving 6 bases between them. This CDR3 contains 12 residues. For the CDR3, the DNA is TGTGCCAGAAGCTTTCAGGGCTACGAGCAGTACTTC. This encodes CARSFQGYEQYF.

V gene TRBV19 combines with J gene TRBJ1-2; 8 nucleotides agree with TRBD1. With V trimmed by 0 bases and J by 7 bases, 7 bases remained unmatched. CDR1 is LNHDA, CDR2 SQIVND, per germline (reference sequence). The CDR3 totals 15 residues. CDR3 nucleotides: TGTGCCAGTAGTATAGAAAGAGGGACAGGAGGTGGCTACACCTTC. Protein: CASSIERGTGGGYTF.

The genes are TRBV10-1 and TRBJ1-3; no definite D call. V lost 2 bases, J lost 2 bases, and 4 bases lay in between. Germline V lookup: CDR1 WNHNN, CDR2 SYGVQD (reference sequence). The CDR3 is 13 residues long. CDR3 nucleotide sequence: TGCGCCAGCAGTGAGGGAGCTGGAAACACCATATATTTT. This codes for CASSEGAGNTIYF.

The CDR3: CRLKGTDTQYF. In DNA form, the CDR3 reads TGCAGACTCAAAGGCACAGATACGCAGTATTTT. The J gene is TRBJ2-3, the V gene TRBV20-1; the D is unclear. The V gene's germline CDR1 is DFQATT and CDR2 SNEGSKA (reference sequence). The CDR3 has 11 amino acids.

The rearrangement uses TRBV3-1 (or the pseudogene TRBV3-2) and TRBJ1-1, with D uncertain. Trimming left V 9 bases short and J 1 base short, with 6 bases between. Germline-derived CDR1 and CDR2 are LGHDT and YNNKEL (reference sequence). This CDR3 is built from 11 residues. The CDR3 loop reads CASTTNTEAFF. CDR3 in DNA: TGTGCCAGTACAACGAACACTGAAGCTTTCTTT.

A single count supports this clone. The rearrangement joins TRBV6-5 to TRBJ1-1, with 7 bases lining up with TRBD1. The germline CDR1 and CDR2 sequences are MNHEY and SVGAGI. V lost 6 bases, J lost 2 bases, and 3 bases stayed unmatched. The CDR3 has 13 amino acids. CDR3 residues: CASSRGVNTEAFF. CDR3 nucleotide sequence: TGTGCCAGCAGCAGGGGGGTCAACACTGAAGCTTTCTTT.

This clone has only a few counts. The chain uses TRBV11-3 and TRBJ2-1; TRBD2 agrees at 13 bases. J was trimmed by 8 bases and V by 5 bases; bases with no gene match: 3. CDR3 length: 14 residues. The germline V gene has CDR1 SGHNT and CDR2 YENEEA. In DNA form, the CDR3 reads TGTGCCAGCAGCCCAGGACTAGCGGGAGATGAGCAGTTCTTC. It yields the protein CASSPGLAGDEQFF.

The chain employs TRBV27 and TRBJ1-4, with 8 positions matching TRBD1. J gave up 3 bases and V 7 bases, and 7 bases lay outside the gene matches. This CDR3 is built from 15 residues. CDR1 is MNHEY and CDR2 is SMNVEV in the germline V gene (reference sequence). CDR3 protein: CASTRRGRANEKLFF. In DNA, the CDR3 is TGTGCCAGCACTCGCAGGGGGCGAGCTAATGAAAAACTGTTTTTT.

This clone appeared a few times. The chain carries TRBV10-1 and TRBJ2-7; D might be TRBD2 (6 bases). The CDR3 extends over 13 amino acids. The V gene's germline CDR1 is WNHNN and CDR2 SYGVQD (reference sequence). Trimming took 6 bases from V and 3 from J, leaving 12 bases between them. The CDR3 DNA reads as TGCGCCAGCAGCATGGGGACTCTCTACGAGCAGTACTTC. Translating it yields CASSMGTLYEQYF.

The V gene is TRBV27, the J gene TRBJ2-4, with D unclear. V dropped 4 bases and J dropped 1 base, with 5 bases sitting between them. The CDR3 consists of 13 residues. Germline V gene data show CDR1 as MNHEY and CDR2 as SMNVEV (reference sequence). Here the CDR3 reads CASSSPAKNIQYF. In nucleotides, the CDR3 is TGTGCCAGCAGTTCCCCGGCCAAAAACATTCAGTACTTC.

Concerning this clone: The same CDR3 is also encoded by other DNA sequences in this sample. This chain joins TRBV2 and TRBJ1-5; D is possibly TRBD1 (5 bases). CDR3 length: 15 amino acids. The V gene's germline CDR1 is SNHLY and CDR2 FYNNEI. V was shortened by 0 bases and J by 4 bases, with 10 bases between the two germline ends. The chain's CDR3 is CASSEALRGNQPQHF. For the CDR3, the DNA is TGTGCCAGCAGTGAAGCGCTTCGGGGGAATCAGCCCCAGCATTTT.

This chain connects TRBV7-2 to TRBJ1-2, with D hard to call. The germline gives CDR1 SGHTA, CDR2 FQGNSA. There are 14 residues in the CDR3. V was shortened by 1 base and J by 0 bases, with 6 bases between the two germline ends. CDR3 in DNA: TGTGCCAGCAGCTTAGGTCGGTCTAACTATGGCTACACCTTC. Translated, it gives CASSLGRSNYGYTF. The whole variable domain, remainder taken from reference TRBV7-2 and TRBJ1-2, is GAGVSQSPSNKVTEKGKDVELRCDPISGHTALYWYRQSLGQGLEFLIYFQGNSAPDKSGLPSDRFSAERTGGSVSTLTIQRTQQEDSAVYLCASSLGRSNYGYTFGSGTRLTVV.

This clone has more than one count but fewer than ten. This chain links TRBV19 with TRBJ1-3; unclear D gene. Trimming cost V 1 base and J 0 bases, with 10 bases left between them. Germline V gene lookup returns CDR1 LNHDA and CDR2 SQIVND (reference sequence). The CDR3 loop spans 16 amino acids. DNA for the CDR3: TGTGCCAGTAGTATAGCCCCCAGGATCTCTGGAAACACCATATATTTT. It is translated as CASSIAPRISGNTIYF.

This chain joins TRBV13 and TRBJ2-1; TRBD1 agrees at 8 bases. Trimming took 1 base from V and 3 from J; bases not matched to a gene: 2. Germline CDR1 is PRHDT and CDR2 is FYEKMQ (reference sequence). CDR3 length equals 15 residues. The chain's CDR3 is CASSLVGTGYNEQFF. The CDR3 bases are TGTGCCAGCAGCTTAGTGGGGACAGGCTACAATGAGCAGTTCTTC.

The gene calls are TRBV18 and TRBJ1-5; TRBD1 matches at 8 bases. The CDR3 loop spans 14 amino acids. J lost 0 bases, V lost 6 bases, and 1 base had no gene match. Germline V lookup: CDR1 KGHSH, CDR2 LQKENI. The CDR3 protein is CASSDRDSNQPQHF. Written as DNA, the CDR3 is TGTGCCAGCTCGGACAGGGATAGCAATCAGCCCCAGCATTTT.

The V call is TRBV23-1, the J call TRBJ1-1, with 8 bases identical to TRBD1. TRBV23-1 is designated an ORF whose function remains uncertain. The CDR3 is 15 residues long. V shed 1 base, J shed 5 bases, and the junction held 6 bases outside the gene matches. The CDR3 spells CASSQWGRGQTEAFF. In nucleotides, the CDR3 is TGCGCCAGCAGTCAATGGGGCAGGGGGCAAACTGAAGCTTTCTTT.

The chain carries TRBV6-5 and TRBJ2-7, with 12 bases fitting TRBD2. CDR1 is MNHEY, CDR2 SVGAGI, per germline. This CDR3 has 14 residues. V shed 4 bases and J 5 bases; nucleotides not matched to a gene: 3. CDR3 sequence reads: CASSLTSGRNEQYF. The DNA of the CDR3 is TGTGCCAGCAGTTTGACTAGCGGGAGAAACGAGCAGTACTTC.